This passage covers 20 T cell receptor beta chains from one sample sequenced in a study of cytomegalovirus exposure and HLA in healthy donors. The PCR made use of 60 Vbeta and 13 Jbeta primers. The assay was immunoSEQ multiplex PCR, and TCRdb's table has in-frame clones only and misses some. The sample includes approximately 160,000 clones, approximately 81% of them seen just once. The sequencing sample was made of PBMCs. The source of these receptors is a male donor in good health and CMV-seronegative.

This rearrangement joins TRBV6-1 to TRBJ2-7; 9 bases map to TRBD2. Germline V gene sequence: CDR1 MNHNS, CDR2 SASEGT. J was trimmed by 5 bases and V by 3 bases; bases with no gene match: 11. CDR3 length equals 16 residues. The CDR3 region is CASSDWLAGNLHEQYF. The CDR3 DNA is TGTGCCAGCAGTGATTGGCTAGCGGGGAATCTACACGAGCAGTACTTC.

This clone was picked up one time. This rearrangement joins TRBV9 to TRBJ2-2; D may be TRBD2 (5 bases). This CDR3 has 15 residues. V lost 0 bases, J lost 7 bases, and 13 bases lay in between. Germline loops: CDR1 SGDLS, CDR2 YYNGEE. CDR3 sequence: CASSVDPSRGGELFF. The CDR3, as DNA: TGTGCCAGCAGCGTAGATCCAAGTCGGGGCGGGGAGCTGTTTTTT.

The chain joins TRBV9 to TRBJ2-1, with 11 bases identical to TRBD2. The V and J ends lost 3 bases and 7 bases, in that order; junction bases with no gene match: 9. Germline V gene lookup returns CDR1 SGDLS and CDR2 YYNGEE. The CDR3 loop spans 16 amino acids. The CDR3 sequence is CASSAYPSGGSNEQFF. CDR3 bases: TGTGCCAGCAGCGCCTATCCTAGCGGGGGGAGTAATGAGCAGTTCTTC.

The genes are TRBV5-5 and TRBJ1-5; TRBD1 might be the D (5 bases). The CDR3 length is 14 residues. The V and J ends lost 0 bases and 7 bases respectively, with 11 bases between them. The germline gives CDR1 SGHKS, CDR2 YYEKEE (reference sequence). The CDR3 DNA follows: TGTGCCAGCAGCTTGGGGGTGGACATCCAGCCCCAGCATTTT. This sequence encodes CASSLGVDIQPQHF.

This chain links TRBV4-2 with TRBJ2-5; TRBD2 matches at 8 bases. V was pared by 1 base and J by 9 bases, with 4 bases of the junction left unmatched. Germline V lookup: CDR1 LGHNA, CDR2 YNFKEQ. The CDR3 runs to 13 residues. This CDR3 reads CASSQGTSRPQYF. The CDR3 nucleotides are TGTGCCAGCAGCCAAGGGACTAGCCGGCCCCAGTACTTC.

This chain joins TRBV7-8 and TRBJ1-3; 7 nucleotides line up with TRBD1. The CDR3 length is 17 residues. The germline gives CDR1 SGHVS, CDR2 FQNEAQ. The J segment lost 0 bases and the V segment lost 1 base, leaving 6 bases of the junction unmatched. CDR3 nucleotides: TGTGCCAGCAGCTTAGTCCAGGACAGGAACTCTGGAAACACCATATATTTT. It is translated as CASSLVQDRNSGNTIYF.

This clone showed up just once. The V and J genes are TRBV7-9 and TRBJ2-7, with D possibly matching TRBD1 (5 bases). V dropped 3 bases and J dropped 2 bases, with 17 bases sitting between them. The CDR3 spans 16 residues. Germline V gene sequence: CDR1 SEHNR, CDR2 FQNEAQ (reference sequence). The CDR3 DNA reads TGTGCCAGCAGCTTGACCCGGGCAGGGCGAACCTACGAGCAGTACTTC. Its translation is CASSLTRAGRTYEQYF.

With respect to this clone: Other nucleotide sequences in the sample specify the same CDR3. The chain uses TRBV30 and TRBJ1-5; 9 nucleotides line up with TRBD1. CDR1 is GTSNPN and CDR2 is SVGIG in the germline V gene (reference sequence). CDR3 size: 14 residues. V was pared by 2 bases and J by 2 bases, with 1 base of the junction left unmatched. The DNA of the CDR3 is TGTGCCTGGAGTCGGGACAGGGGCAATCAGCCCCAGCATTTT. Protein sequence: CAWSRDRGNQPQHF.

The CDR3 region is CSVEDQQRDSSYEQYF. In DNA form, the CDR3 reads TGCAGCGTTGAAGACCAACAACGGGACAGTTCCTACGAGCAGTACTTC. The V call is TRBV29-1, the J call TRBJ2-7; 7 bases map to TRBD1. J lost 1 base, V lost 0 bases, and 9 bases had no gene match. This CDR3 region has 16 residues. Germline CDR1 and CDR2: SQVTM and ANQGSEA.

This chain uses TRBV9 with TRBJ1-3; no clear D. CDR3 length equals 15 residues. From germline, CDR1 is SGDLS and CDR2 YYNGEE. V was pared by 0 bases and J by 4 bases, with 11 bases between. Here the CDR3 DNA reads TGTGCCAGCAGCGTAGGCTCCGGGATAGGAAACACCATATATTTT. It is translated as CASSVGSGIGNTIYF.

The gene calls are TRBV4-2 and TRBJ1-4; 7 positions agree with TRBD1. Losses at the gene ends were 0 bases for V and 8 bases for J; bases not matched to a gene: 9. This CDR3 has 16 residues. CDR1 and CDR2 from the germline V gene are LGHNA and YNFKEQ. The CDR3 DNA reads TGTGCCAGCAGCCAAGACAGACAGGGCCGTCGGGAAAAACTGTTTTTT. Encoded protein: CASSQDRQGRREKLFF.

The CDR3 spells CSVDGSGGIDEQYF. The CDR3 coding sequence is TGCAGCGTTGACGGTAGCGGGGGGATCGACGAGCAGTACTTC. The J gene is TRBJ2-7, the V gene TRBV29-1; 10 positions agree with TRBD2. The CDR3 loop spans 14 amino acids. V lost 3 bases to trimming and J lost 5 bases; unmatched junction nucleotides: 7. In germline, CDR1 is SQVTM, CDR2 ANQGSEA.

The sample holds one count of this clone. The J gene is TRBJ2-1, the V gene TRBV4-1, with 9 positions matching TRBD2. Germline lookup yields CDR1 MGHRA and CDR2 YSYEKL. V trimming: 2 bases; J trimming: 4 bases; junction bases outside the gene matches: 3. The CDR3 consists of 15 residues. The CDR3 loop is CASSQSSGSYNEQFF. CDR3 DNA sequence: TGCGCCAGCAGCCAAAGTAGCGGGAGTTACAATGAGCAGTTCTTC.

The genes are TRBV10-3 and TRBJ1-5; 7 bases map to TRBD1. This CDR3 is built from 12 residues. Germline lookup yields CDR1 ENHRY and CDR2 SYGVKD. V was pared by 10 bases and J by 7 bases, with 7 bases of the junction left unmatched. CDR3 protein: CATTQGGQPQHF. The CDR3, as DNA: TGTGCCACCACGCAGGGGGGACAGCCCCAGCATTTT.

This clone was observed a handful of times. This chain joins TRBV11-2 and TRBJ2-5, with 8 bases aligning to TRBD2. The J segment lost 1 base and the V segment lost 2 bases, leaving 9 bases of the junction unmatched. This CDR3 spans 17 amino acids. Germline V lookup: CDR1 SGHAT, CDR2 FQNNGV. CDR3 sequence: CASSLIYSGTTQETQYF. CDR3 coding DNA: TGTGCCAGCAGCTTAATTTATAGCGGGACTACCCAAGAGACCCAGTACTTC.

The chain is built from TRBV30 and TRBJ1-1; 9 bases are a match to TRBD1. V was pared by 0 bases and J by 10 bases, with 12 bases of the junction left unmatched. The CDR3 has 15 amino acids. Germline assignment: CDR1 GTSNPN and CDR2 SVGIG (reference sequence). Written as DNA, the CDR3 is TGTGCCTGGAGTGTGGGGGGGACAGGGACTACCGGAGCTTTCTTT. It encodes CAWSVGGTGTTGAFF.

V and J are TRBV6-1 and TRBJ1-1; a possible D gene is TRBD1 (5 bases). V shed 8 bases and J shed 0 bases, with 10 bases lying between them. The CDR3 has 13 amino acids. Germline loops: CDR1 MNHNS, CDR2 SASEGT. The CDR3 sequence: CASLRQLNTEAFF. In nucleotides, the CDR3 is TGTGCCAGCCTAAGACAGTTGAACACTGAAGCTTTCTTT.

The CDR3 region is CASSLGRQGARETQYF. CDR3 in DNA: TGCGCCAGCAGCTTGGGTAGGCAGGGGGCGCGGGAGACCCAGTACTTC. The chain is built from TRBV5-1 and TRBJ2-5, with 8 bases lining up with TRBD1. Germline V lookup: CDR1 SGHRS, CDR2 YFSETQ. V dropped 0 bases and J dropped 5; count of bases not matched to a gene: 9. This CDR3 is built from 16 residues.

The gene calls are TRBV9 and TRBJ2-5, with 7 nucleotides matching TRBD2. This CDR3 is 15 amino acids long. With V trimmed by 4 bases and J by 2 bases, 8 bases remained unmatched. Germline CDR1 SGDLS, CDR2 YYNGEE. In DNA form, the CDR3 reads TGTGCCAGCAGCTCCCAGCTAGCGGAACAAGAGACCCAGTACTTC. It specifies CASSSQLAEQETQYF.

This rearrangement joins TRBV29-1 to TRBJ2-6, with D possibly TRBD2 on 5 matching bases. This CDR3 is built from 15 residues. Per the germline V gene, CDR1 is SQVTM and CDR2 is ANQGSEA. V gave up 7 bases and J gave up 2 bases, with 15 bases separating them. Here the CDR3 DNA reads TGCAGCGCTGCGGGCAGTCGGACTGGGGCCAACGTCCTGACTTTC. Translating gives CSAAGSRTGANVLTF.